The sequence of this T cell receptor (beta chain) was determined in a study of regulatory T cells in long-lasting Graves disease. This clonotype was found many times. The time point: persistent/refractory GD, antithyroid drugs over 5 years with positive TRAb. From PBMCs, RNA was extracted and then used to make the TCR library. Through Arm-PCR of CDR3 regions and iRepertoire HTBI primers, TCR beta libraries were built. TCRdb independently ran MiXCR on the multiplex PCR reads; one entry per CDR3 protein. This sample has around 400,000 distinct CDR3 sequences; around 23% occur once, and the top ten carry 25% to 30%. Trimming removed 5 bases from V and 6 bases from J; junction bases left unmatched: 9. The CDR3 sequence is 15 residues long.

This chain links TRBV12-3 or TRBV12-4 with TRBJ2-7; 11 bases are a match to TRBD2. This TCR was sampled from a woman aged 40 to 55 with Graves disease. This material consisted of peripheral blood mononuclear cells (PBMCs), taken when the disease was refractory, from a patient treated with antithyroid drugs. The CDR3 bases are TGTGCCAGCAGTCCTGTAGCGGGAGGGTCTTCCGAGCAGTACTTC. Amino acids: CASSPVAGGSSEQYF.